This TCR beta chain was identified in a study of control samples from healthy donors and cancer patients. The germline V gene has CDR1 KGHDR and CDR2 SFDVKD. The CDR3 is 15 amino acids. J was trimmed by 2 bases and V by 3 bases; bases with no gene match: 5. Repertoires were generated with immunoSEQ multiplex PCR, while TCRdb's copy carries only in-frame clones and drops some. This sample has 150,000 to 200,000 clones, with 85% to 95% found just once. The receptor's source is a young man in good health. The sequenced material came from blood. The chain employs TRBV24-1 and TRBJ2-5, with 7 bases aligning to TRBD2. The DNA for the CDR3 is TGTGCCACCAGTGATCCGCGGGAGCGGCAAGAGACCCAGTACTTC. This gives the protein CATSDPRERQETQYF.